Following are 26 T cell receptor beta chains from one sample sequenced in a study of cytomegalovirus exposure and HLA in healthy donors. The PCR was carried out with 60 Vbeta primers and 13 Jbeta primers. Here immunoSEQ multiplex PCR was the method, and the copy in TCRdb shows in-frame clones only, minus some. Among 150,000 to 200,000 clones listed, roughly 12% were seen once. Sequencing was performed on PBMCs. The origin of the receptors is a man over 45 in good health and CMV-seropositive.

This clone appeared a few times. The chain links TRBV7-2 to TRBJ1-5; possible D gene TRBD1, 5 bases. Germline values: CDR1 SGHTA, CDR2 FQGNSA. This CDR3 spans 15 amino acids. V was trimmed by 2 bases and J by 4 bases, leaving 12 bases between them. The CDR3 DNA follows: TGTGCCAGCAGCTTAATGGACCGGGGGAATCAGCCCCAGCATTTT. Its protein is CASSLMDRGNQPQHF.

The chain joins TRBV19 to TRBJ1-5; perhaps TRBD1 as D (5 bases). The CDR3 runs to 12 residues. Germline lookup yields CDR1 LNHDA and CDR2 SQIVND (reference sequence). V lost 6 bases, J lost 9 bases, and 12 bases lay in between. Written as DNA, the CDR3 is TGTGCCAGTAGGGGGGAGGTCCGGCCCCAGCATTTT. This translates into CASRGEVRPQHF.

In DNA, the CDR3 is TGTGCCAGCAGCTTGGAGCGGGGGGGCATCGGGGAGCTGTTTTTT. Amino acid sequence: CASSLERGGIGELFF. This chain joins TRBV5-6 and TRBJ2-2; TRBD2 matches at 10 bases. Germline V gene data show CDR1 as SGHDT and CDR2 as YYEEEE. This CDR3 has 15 amino acids. J gave up 7 bases and V 0 bases, and 3 bases lay outside the gene matches.

This clone has only a few counts. The chain is built from TRBV2 and TRBJ1-5, with D unclear. CDR1 and CDR2 from the germline V gene are SNHLY and FYNNEI. With 3 bases removed from V and 3 bases from J, the gap between germline ends came to 12 bases. The CDR3 has 15 amino acids. DNA for the CDR3: TGTGCCAGCAGTGACATTCACAGAGTCAATCAGCCCCAGCATTTT. Encoded protein: CASSDIHRVNQPQHF.

This chain connects TRBV7-8 to TRBJ2-7; 7 bases map to TRBD1. Trimming removed 3 bases from V and 3 bases from J; junction bases left unmatched: 5. The CDR3 has 14 residues. The V gene's germline CDR1 is SGHVS and CDR2 FQNEAQ. The CDR3 DNA is TGTGCCAGCAGCTTGAGGGACAGTTTCTACGAGCAGTACTTC. It encodes CASSLRDSFYEQYF.

The chain is built from TRBV27 and TRBJ1-2; 7 bases fit TRBD1. The CDR3 runs to 14 residues. V was clipped by 5 bases and J by 7 bases; unmatched bases: 10. Germline V gives CDR1 MNHEY, CDR2 SMNVEV (reference sequence). CDR3 coding DNA: TGTGCCAGCAGTCCAGGGGGTGCCTCCTTTGGCTACACCTTC. Its translation: CASSPGGASFGYTF.

The chain carries TRBV6-5 and TRBJ2-1; 8 nucleotides agree with TRBD2. The V gene's germline CDR1 is MNHEY and CDR2 SVGAGI. The CDR3 spans 15 residues. The junction had 8 bases not matched to a gene; V was cut back by 7 bases and J by 3 bases. CDR3 sequence reads: CASTTGLAGYNEQFF. CDR3 nucleotides: TGTGCCAGCACCACCGGGCTAGCGGGCTACAATGAGCAGTTCTTC.

This clone was seen more than once but under ten times. The chain employs TRBV7-2 and TRBJ2-7, with 10 bases identical to TRBD2. Germline assignment: CDR1 SGHTA and CDR2 FQGNSA. The CDR3 length is 15 residues. The trim removed 5 bases at V and 4 bases at J, leaving 8 bases unmatched. The DNA for the CDR3 is TGTGCCAGCAGCACCACTAGCGGGGACATTTACGAGCAGTACTTC. It specifies CASSTTSGDIYEQYF.

The rearrangement joins TRBV4-1 to TRBJ1-5; a weak D match, TRBD1 (6 bases). V dropped 0 bases and J dropped 5 bases, with 20 bases sitting between them. The CDR3 runs to 18 residues. Looked up from germline, CDR1 is MGHRA and CDR2 is YSYEKL. The CDR3 sequence: CASSQDYRGGRVYQPQHF. For the CDR3, the DNA is TGCGCCAGCAGCCAAGATTATAGGGGGGGTAGGGTTTATCAGCCCCAGCATTTT.

V is TRBV14 and J is TRBJ1-1, with unresolved D. V dropped 6 bases and J dropped 1 base, with 12 bases sitting between them. CDR1 is SGHDN and CDR2 is FVKESK in the germline V gene. CDR3 length: 14 residues. CDR3 protein: CASSFLISNTEAFF. CDR3 nucleotides: TGTGCCAGCAGTTTTCTTATCTCGAACACTGAAGCTTTCTTT.

A few counts support this clone. The chain combines TRBV6-1 with TRBJ1-3; D ambiguous. Per the germline V gene, CDR1 is MNHNS and CDR2 is SASEGT. Trimming removed 2 bases from V and 6 bases from J, with 2 bases in between. There are 11 residues in the CDR3. The CDR3 is CASSEQNTIYF. For the CDR3, the DNA is TGTGCCAGCAGTGAACAAAACACCATATATTTT.

This clone was counted only a few times. DNA for the CDR3: TGTGCCAGTAGTATAGACGGGGGAAATCAGCCCCAGCATTTT. Encoded protein: CASSIDGGNQPQHF. The V call is TRBV19, the J call TRBJ1-5, with D perhaps matching TRBD1 (5 bases). This CDR3 is 14 amino acids long. Germline V lookup: CDR1 LNHDA, CDR2 SQIVND (reference sequence). V was trimmed by 0 bases and J by 4 bases, leaving 7 bases between them. Looking up the rest from reference TRBV19 and TRBJ1-5 gives the full variable domain: DGGITQSPKYLFRKEGQNVTLSCEQNLNHDAMYWYRQDPGQGLRLIYYSQIVNDFQKGDIAEGYSVSREKKESFPLTVTSAQKNPTAFYLCASSIDGGNQPQHFGDGTRLSIL.

The gene calls are TRBV9 and TRBJ1-1, with 8 nucleotides matching TRBD1. Germline V lookup: CDR1 SGDLS, CDR2 YYNGEE. Trimming at V came to 3 bases and at J to 1 base, leaving 5 bases not matched to a gene. The CDR3 totals 15 residues. The CDR3 spells CASSGGTGQNTEAFF. The DNA of the CDR3 is TGTGCCAGCAGCGGAGGGACAGGCCAGAACACTGAAGCTTTCTTT.

The chain is built from TRBV5-6 and TRBJ1-4; D is perhaps TRBD1 (6 bases). This CDR3 region has 14 residues. Germline V lookup: CDR1 SGHDT, CDR2 YYEEEE. Trimming pared 5 bases from V and 5 bases from J, leaving 13 bases between. DNA of the CDR3: TGTGCCAGCAGTCATCGGACAGTGAATGAAAAACTGTTTTTT. It codes for CASSHRTVNEKLFF. Based on the CDR3 plus reference TRBV5-6 and TRBJ1-4, the full variable domain is DAGVTQSPTHLIKTRGQQVTLRCSPKSGHDTVSWYQQALGQGPQFIFQYYEEEERQRGNFPDRFSGHQFPNYSSELNVNALLLGDSALYLCASSHRTVNEKLFFGSGTQLSVL.

The chain has TRBV4-1 and TRBJ1-2; TRBD1 matches at 7 bases. CDR1 and CDR2 from the germline V gene are MGHRA and YSYEKL. Losses at the gene ends were 0 bases for V and 3 bases for J; bases not matched to a gene: 1. This CDR3 has 14 amino acids. CDR3 DNA sequence: TGCGCCAGCAGCCAAGACAGGGGGGACTATGGCTACACCTTC. Protein sequence: CASSQDRGDYGYTF.

This clone was counted only a few times. V gene TRBV11-2 combines with J gene TRBJ2-2; unclear D gene. Looked up from germline, CDR1 is SGHAT and CDR2 is FQNNGV. CDR3 length: 14 amino acids. Trimming removed 5 bases from V and 8 bases from J, with 15 bases in between. In nucleotides, the CDR3 is TGTGCCAGCAGCCCTGCTAGTGGCGGAGGGGAGCTGTTTTTT. Amino acid sequence: CASSPASGGGELFF.

In regard to this clone: Other nucleotide sequences from this sample produce the same CDR3. The chain couples TRBV11-3 to TRBJ1-1; perhaps TRBD1 as D (6 bases). Germline CDR1 and CDR2: SGHNT and YENEEA. The V end lost 4 bases, the J end lost 0 bases, and 9 bases lay between the germline ends. This CDR3 has 14 amino acids. CDR3 residues: CASSSDRLNTEAFF. CDR3 coding DNA: TGTGCCAGCAGCTCCGACAGGTTGAACACTGAAGCTTTCTTT.

This chain connects TRBV7-2 to TRBJ1-2, with TRBD1 identical over 10 bases. With V trimmed by 5 bases and J by 11 bases, 11 bases remained unmatched. The CDR3 runs 14 residues. CDR1 is SGHTA, CDR2 FQGNSA, per germline. The CDR3 DNA follows: TGTGCCAGCAGCCCGACAGGGGGCCACGCGAGGTACACCTTC. Translated: CASSPTGGHARYTF.

The chain joins TRBV19 to TRBJ1-5; D is ambiguous. The ends were cut back, 4 bases at V and 1 base at J, with 8 bases in the middle. The CDR3 is made up of 14 amino acids. The V gene's germline CDR1 is LNHDA and CDR2 SQIVND (reference sequence). The CDR3 spells CASSRQASNQPQHF. CDR3 DNA sequence: TGTGCCAGTAGTAGGCAGGCGAGCAATCAGCCCCAGCATTTT.

The chain is built from TRBV11-2 and TRBJ1-2; D unclear. The V gene's germline CDR1 is SGHAT and CDR2 FQNNGV. Trimming removed 0 bases at V and 5 bases at J, with 7 bases between. The CDR3 runs to 13 residues. CDR3 region: CASSLDKRYGYTF. Here the CDR3 DNA reads TGTGCCAGCAGCTTAGATAAACGGTATGGCTACACCTTC. Drawing the rest from reference TRBV11-2 and TRBJ1-2, the complete variable domain is EAGVAQSPRYKIIEKRQSVAFWCNPISGHATLYWYQQILGQGPKLLIQFQNNGVVDDSQLPKDRFSAERLKGVDSTLKIQPAKLEDSAVYLCASSLDKRYGYTFGSGTRLTVV.

The gene calls are TRBV4-2 and TRBJ1-2, with 12 bases that match TRBD1. This CDR3 contains 16 residues. The V gene's germline CDR1 is LGHNA and CDR2 YNFKEQ. With 2 bases clipped from V and 4 bases from J, the junction kept 5 bases outside the gene matches. CDR3 sequence reads: CASSQPGGQGAYGYTF. As DNA, the CDR3 is TGTGCCAGCAGCCAACCGGGGGGACAGGGGGCCTATGGCTACACCTTC.

The chain links TRBV7-2 to TRBJ1-5; no definite D call. Trimming stripped 4 bases from V and 1 base from J, with 8 bases between. The CDR3 extends over 14 amino acids. Per germline, CDR1 SGHTA and CDR2 FQGNSA. CDR3 loop: CASSWRQSNQPQHF. The CDR3 bases are TGTGCCAGCAGCTGGAGGCAGAGCAATCAGCCCCAGCATTTT. The full variable domain, its missing parts supplied by reference TRBV7-2 and TRBJ1-5, is GAGVSQSPSNKVTEKGKDVELRCDPISGHTALYWYRQSLGQGLEFLIYFQGNSAPDKSGLPSDRFSAERTGGSVSTLTIQRTQQEDSAVYLCASSWRQSNQPQHFGDGTRLSIL.

The chain has TRBV27 and TRBJ1-2; 9 positions agree with TRBD1. This CDR3 contains 15 residues. Germline values: CDR1 MNHEY, CDR2 SMNVEV (reference sequence). Losses at the gene ends were 2 bases for V and 4 bases for J; bases not matched to a gene: 5. CDR3 coding DNA: TGTGCCAGCAGTTTAATGGGGACAGGGCTCTATGGCTACACCTTC. It codes for CASSLMGTGLYGYTF.

In its sample, this clone was seen a few times. V usage is TRBV19 and J usage is TRBJ2-2; possibly TRBD1 for D (5 bases). Per germline, CDR1 LNHDA and CDR2 SQIVND (reference sequence). The CDR3 has 14 residues. V was trimmed by 6 bases and J by 1 base, leaving 9 bases between them. The CDR3 sequence: CASRVQENTGELFF. The CDR3 nucleotides read TGTGCCAGTAGGGTACAGGAGAACACCGGGGAGCTGTTTTTT.

V gene TRBV18 combines with J gene TRBJ1-1; 9 bases map to TRBD1. The CDR3 is 13 residues long. Per germline, CDR1 KGHSH and CDR2 LQKENI. Trimming cost V 3 bases and J 8 bases; bases outside gene matches: 4. The CDR3 protein is CASSPGTGKEAFF. The CDR3 DNA follows: TGTGCCAGCTCACCGGGGACAGGGAAAGAAGCTTTCTTT.

Only a few counts were recorded for this clone. The chain joins TRBV10-2 to TRBJ2-5; 10 bases line up with TRBD2. V shed 8 bases and J 1 base; nucleotides not matched to a gene: 19. The CDR3 is 19 residues long. CDR1 WSHSY and CDR2 SAAADI come from the germline V gene. The CDR3 loop is CASGSTPGLASTSQETQYF. The CDR3 DNA reads as TGCGCCAGCGGCTCAACGCCGGGACTAGCGTCTACTTCCCAAGAGACCCAGTACTTC.